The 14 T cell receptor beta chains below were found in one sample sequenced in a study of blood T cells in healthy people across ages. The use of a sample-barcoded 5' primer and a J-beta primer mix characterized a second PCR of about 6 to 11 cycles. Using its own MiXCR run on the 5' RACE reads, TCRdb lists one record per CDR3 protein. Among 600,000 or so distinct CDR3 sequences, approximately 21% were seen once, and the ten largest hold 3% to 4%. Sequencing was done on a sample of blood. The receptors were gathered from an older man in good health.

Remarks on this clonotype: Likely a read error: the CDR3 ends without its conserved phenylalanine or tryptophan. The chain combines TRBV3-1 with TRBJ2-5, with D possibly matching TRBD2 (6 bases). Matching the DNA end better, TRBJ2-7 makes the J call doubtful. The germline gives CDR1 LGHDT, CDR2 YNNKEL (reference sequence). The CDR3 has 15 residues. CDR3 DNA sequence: TGTGCCAGCAGCCAAGCGCGGGGAATCCGGTACGAGCAGTACCTC. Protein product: CASSQARGIRYEQYL.

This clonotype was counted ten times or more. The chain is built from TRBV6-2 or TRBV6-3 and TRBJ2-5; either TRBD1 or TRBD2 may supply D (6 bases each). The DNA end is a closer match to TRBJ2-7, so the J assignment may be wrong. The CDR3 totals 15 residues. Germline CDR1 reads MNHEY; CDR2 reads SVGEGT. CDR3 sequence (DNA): TGTGCCAGCAGACGACTAGGGGGACTCTTCTACGAGCAGTACTTC. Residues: CASRRLGGLFYEQYF.

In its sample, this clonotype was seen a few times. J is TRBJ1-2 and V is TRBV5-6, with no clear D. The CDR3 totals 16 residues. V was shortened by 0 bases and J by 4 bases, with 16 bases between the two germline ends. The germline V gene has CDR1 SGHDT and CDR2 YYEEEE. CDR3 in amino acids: CASSLDETPSGYGYTF. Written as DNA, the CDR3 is TGTGCCAGCAGCTTGGATGAGACACCTTCTGGCTATGGCTACACCTTC.

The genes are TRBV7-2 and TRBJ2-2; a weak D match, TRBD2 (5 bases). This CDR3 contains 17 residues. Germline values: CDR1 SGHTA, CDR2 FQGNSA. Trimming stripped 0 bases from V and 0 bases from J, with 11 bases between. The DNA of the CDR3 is TGTGCCAGCAGCTTAGCAGATCCAGCGGCGAACACCGGGGAGCTGTTTTTT. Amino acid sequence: CASSLADPAANTGELFF.

In DNA form, the CDR3 reads TGCAGCGTTGCGGTCGGACAGCTTGGAAACACCATATATTTT. Residues: CSVAVGQLGNTIYF. The V and J genes are TRBV29-1 and TRBJ1-3, with TRBD1 as a possible D gene (6 bases). Germline values: CDR1 SQVTM, CDR2 ANQGSEA. CDR3 length equals 14 residues. V was trimmed by 4 bases and J by 3 bases, leaving 13 bases between them. Filled out from reference TRBV29-1 and TRBJ1-3, the complete variable domain reads SAVISQKPSRDICQRGTSLTIQCQVDSQVTMMFWYRQQPGQSLTLIATANQGSEATYESGFVIDKFPISRPNLTFSTLTVSNMSPEDSSIYLCSVAVGQLGNTIYFGEGSWLTVV.

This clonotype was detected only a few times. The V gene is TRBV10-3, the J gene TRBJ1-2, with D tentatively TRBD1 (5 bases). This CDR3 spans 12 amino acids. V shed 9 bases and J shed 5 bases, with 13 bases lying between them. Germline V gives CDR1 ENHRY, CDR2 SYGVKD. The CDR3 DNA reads TGTGCCATTTCCAGGGAAGGATATGGCTACACCTTC. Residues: CAISREGYGYTF.

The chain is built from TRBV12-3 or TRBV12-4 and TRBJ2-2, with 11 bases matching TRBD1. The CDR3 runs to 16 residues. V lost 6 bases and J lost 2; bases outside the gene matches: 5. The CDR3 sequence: CASSHGQGANTGELFF. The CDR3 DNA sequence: TGTGCCAGCAGCCACGGACAGGGGGCTAACACCGGGGAGCTGTTTTTT.

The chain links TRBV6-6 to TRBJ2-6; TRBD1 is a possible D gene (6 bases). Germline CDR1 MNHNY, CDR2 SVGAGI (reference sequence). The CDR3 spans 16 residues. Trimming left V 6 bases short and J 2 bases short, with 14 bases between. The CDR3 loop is CASRPPHRAGANVLTF. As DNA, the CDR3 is TGTGCCAGCAGGCCCCCCCACAGGGCTGGGGCCAACGTCCTGACTTTC.

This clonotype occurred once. The CDR3 loop reads CASSREGLAGAETQYF. Written as DNA, the CDR3 is TGTGCCAGCAGTAGAGAGGGACTAGCGGGAGCAGAGACCCAGTACTTC. This chain joins TRBV27 and TRBJ2-1, with 14 bases matching TRBD2. The J call may be incorrect, as the DNA end agrees better with TRBJ2-5. CDR3 size: 16 residues. The V gene's germline CDR1 is MNHEY and CDR2 SMNVEV (reference sequence).

The CDR3 bases are TGTGCCAGCAGCCCCCCTAGCGGGATCCGGCAGTTCTTC. Translating gives CASSPPSGIRQFF. The chain combines TRBV7-3 with TRBJ2-5; 9 nucleotides align to TRBD2. Judging by the DNA end, TRBJ2-1 fits better; the J call may be wrong. The CDR3 runs to 13 residues. Germline CDR1 and CDR2: SGHTA and FQGTGA.

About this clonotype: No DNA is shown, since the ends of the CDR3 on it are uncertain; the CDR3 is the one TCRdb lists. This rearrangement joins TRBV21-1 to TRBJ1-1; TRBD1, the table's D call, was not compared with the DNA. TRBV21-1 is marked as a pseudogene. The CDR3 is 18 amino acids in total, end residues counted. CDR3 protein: CASSKVGWGAKLNTEAFF.

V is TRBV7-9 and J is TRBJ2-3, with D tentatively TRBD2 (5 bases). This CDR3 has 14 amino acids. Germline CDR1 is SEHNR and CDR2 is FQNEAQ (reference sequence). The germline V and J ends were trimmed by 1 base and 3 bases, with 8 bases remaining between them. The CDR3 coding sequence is TGTGCCAGCAGCTTAGGGATAGCGACAGATACGCAGTATTTT. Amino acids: CASSLGIATDTQYF.

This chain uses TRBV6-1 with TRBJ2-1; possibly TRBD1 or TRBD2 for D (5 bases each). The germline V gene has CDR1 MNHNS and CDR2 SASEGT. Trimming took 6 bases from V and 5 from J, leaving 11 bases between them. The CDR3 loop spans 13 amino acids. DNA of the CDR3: TGTGCCAGCAGCCGGGACGGCAACAATGAGCAGTTCTTC. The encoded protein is CASSRDGNNEQFF.

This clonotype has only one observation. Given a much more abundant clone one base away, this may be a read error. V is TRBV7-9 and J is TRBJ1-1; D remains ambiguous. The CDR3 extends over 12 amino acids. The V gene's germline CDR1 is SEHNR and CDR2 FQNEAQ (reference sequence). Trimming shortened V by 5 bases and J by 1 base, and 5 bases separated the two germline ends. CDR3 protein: CASSERNTEAFF. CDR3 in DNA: TGTGCCAGCAGCGAGAGGAACACTGAAGCTTTCTTT.